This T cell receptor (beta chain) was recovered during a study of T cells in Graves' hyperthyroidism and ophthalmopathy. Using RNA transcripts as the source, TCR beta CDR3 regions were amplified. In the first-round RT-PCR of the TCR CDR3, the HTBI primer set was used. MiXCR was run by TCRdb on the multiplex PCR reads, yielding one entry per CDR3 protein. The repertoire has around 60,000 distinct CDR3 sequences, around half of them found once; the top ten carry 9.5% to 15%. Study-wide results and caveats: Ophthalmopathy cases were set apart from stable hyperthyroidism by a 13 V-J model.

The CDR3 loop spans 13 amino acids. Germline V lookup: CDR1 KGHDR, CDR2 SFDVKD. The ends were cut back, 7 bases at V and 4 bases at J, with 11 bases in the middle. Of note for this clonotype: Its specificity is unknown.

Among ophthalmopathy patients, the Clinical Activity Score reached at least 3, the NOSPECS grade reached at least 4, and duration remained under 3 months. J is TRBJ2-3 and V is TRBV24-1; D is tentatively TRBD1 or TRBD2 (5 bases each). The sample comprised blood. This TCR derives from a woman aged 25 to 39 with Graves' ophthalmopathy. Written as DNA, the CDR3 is TGTGCCACCAGCAAGGGGACCCCAGATACGCAGTATTTT. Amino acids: CATSKGTPDTQYF.